The next 24 T cell receptor beta chains were all read from a single sample in a study of cytomegalovirus exposure and HLA in healthy donors. The PCR ran on 60 Vbeta and 13 Jbeta primers. The data were produced by immunoSEQ multiplex PCR, yet TCRdb's version contains in-frame clones alone and is incomplete. The sample totals some 62,000 clones. What was sequenced was PBMCs. The receptors come from a man aged 25 to 45 in good health and CMV-seropositive.

The gene calls are TRBV12-5 and TRBJ1-2; tentatively, D is TRBD1 (6 bases). The CDR3 loop spans 15 amino acids. The germline V gene has CDR1 LGHNT and CDR2 FRNRAP. Trimming took off 5 bases at V and 3 bases at J, with 16 bases between the two ends. The DNA for the CDR3 is TGTGCTAGTGGTCCCCACAGGGCACCAGACTATGGCTACACCTTC. It codes for CASGPHRAPDYGYTF.

The chain employs TRBV30 and TRBJ2-3, with a weak D call TRBD2 (5 bases). The germline V gene has CDR1 GTSNPN and CDR2 SVGIG (reference sequence). The CDR3 is 14 residues long. V shed 3 bases and J shed 5 bases, with 15 bases lying between them. CDR3 loop: CAWRAGKMIDTQYF. CDR3 DNA sequence: TGTGCCTGGAGAGCCGGGAAGATGATAGATACGCAGTATTTT.

The chain employs TRBV4-1 and TRBJ2-7; D call uncertain. Trimming cost V 4 bases and J 3 bases, with 10 bases left between them. In germline, CDR1 is MGHRA, CDR2 YSYEKL. The CDR3 is 13 amino acids. CDR3 in DNA: TGCGCCAGCAGCCTCAACACAAACTACGAGCAGTACTTC. Its protein is CASSLNTNYEQYF.

The V call is TRBV28, the J call TRBJ2-5; TRBD1 might be the D (6 bases). Trimming took 2 bases from V and 7 from J, leaving 17 bases between them. Germline-derived CDR1 and CDR2 are MDHEN and SYDVKM. The CDR3 runs 15 residues. In DNA, the CDR3 is TGTGCCAGCAGTTTAATAGGGACAAATTTCGCGACCCAGTACTTC. As protein: CASSLIGTNFATQYF.

The chain couples TRBV2 to TRBJ2-7, with D hard to call. This CDR3 is built from 14 residues. Germline values: CDR1 SNHLY, CDR2 FYNNEI. With 6 bases removed from V and 2 bases from J, the gap between germline ends came to 14 bases. CDR3 bases: TGTGCCAGCAGATTCGCCATACTAACCTACGAGCAGTACTTC. Translation: CASRFAILTYEQYF.

The V and J genes are TRBV7-9 and TRBJ1-6; 10 nucleotides line up with TRBD1. J lost 10 bases, V lost 4 bases, and 7 bases had no gene match. Per the germline V gene, CDR1 is SEHNR and CDR2 is FQNEAQ (reference sequence). The CDR3 is 15 residues long. The CDR3: CASSSRTGGRSPLHF. DNA of the CDR3: TGTGCCAGCAGCTCGAGGACAGGGGGAAGGTCACCCCTCCACTTT.

J is TRBJ2-1 and V is TRBV18; maybe TRBD1 (5 bases). Germline V gene data show CDR1 as KGHSH and CDR2 as LQKENI. Trimming shortened V by 0 bases and J by 5 bases, and 8 bases separated the two germline ends. CDR3 length equals 14 residues. CDR3 in amino acids: CASSPPGPNNEQFF. The CDR3 nucleotides are TGTGCCAGCTCACCACCGGGGCCGAACAATGAGCAGTTCTTC.

V usage is TRBV4-1 and J usage is TRBJ2-7; TRBD1 aligns across 8 bases. The CDR3 consists of 15 residues. The germline V gene encodes CDR1 MGHRA and CDR2 YSYEKL. The V gene end was trimmed by 1 base and the J gene end by 3 bases; junction bases not matched to a gene: 5. The CDR3 protein is CASSQVTRGHYEQYF. CDR3 nucleotide sequence: TGCGCCAGCAGCCAAGTAACCAGGGGGCACTACGAGCAGTACTTC.

The V gene is TRBV18, the J gene TRBJ2-3; D is undetermined. CDR1 and CDR2 from the germline V gene are KGHSH and LQKENI. This CDR3 has 13 residues. Trimming cost V 0 bases and J 2 bases, with 3 bases left between them. The CDR3 nucleotides are TGTGCCAGCTCACCACCGTACACAGATACGCAGTATTTT. Its translation is CASSPPYTDTQYF. The full variable domain, with the rest looked up from reference TRBV18 and TRBJ2-3, is NAGVMQNPRHLVRRRGQEARLRCSPMKGHSHVYWYRQLPEEGLKFMVYLQKENIIDESGMPKERFSAEFPKEGPSILRIQQVVRGDSAAYFCASSPPYTDTQYFGPGTRLTVL.

J is TRBJ2-1 and V is TRBV4-1; 7 bases match TRBD2. Germline values: CDR1 MGHRA, CDR2 YSYEKL. V was pared by 3 bases and J by 0 bases, with 11 bases of the junction left unmatched. The CDR3 runs to 18 residues. The CDR3 region has the DNA TGCGCCAGCAGCCATCATGGAAGCGGGATGAGCTCCTACAATGAGCAGTTCTTC. Its protein product is CASSHHGSGMSSYNEQFF.

The chain joins TRBV11-3 to TRBJ2-5; maybe TRBD1 (6 bases). Trimming left V 4 bases short and J 5 bases short, with 14 bases between. Germline V gene data show CDR1 as SGHNT and CDR2 as YENEEA. The CDR3 is 14 amino acids. For the CDR3, the DNA is TGTGCCAGCAGCTCCGACAGGATCAGGGAGACCCAGTACTTC. Translating gives CASSSDRIRETQYF.

The chain employs TRBV29-1 and TRBJ1-2; D is unclear. Looked up from germline, CDR1 is SQVTM and CDR2 is ANQGSEA. This CDR3 region has 11 residues. The V gene lost 3 bases and the J gene lost 8 bases, with 10 bases spanning the gap. The chain's CDR3 is CSVDWRGGYTF. As DNA, the CDR3 is TGCAGCGTTGATTGGCGCGGGGGCTACACCTTC.

The chain has TRBV10-3 and TRBJ2-7; 11 nucleotides line up with TRBD2. CDR1 and CDR2 from the germline V gene are ENHRY and SYGVKD. V lost 10 bases and J lost 4; bases outside the gene matches: 12. CDR3 size: 15 residues. CDR3 bases: TGTGCCACCGAGCCTAGCGGGAGGAAGGGTTACGAGCAGTACTTC. It specifies CATEPSGRKGYEQYF.

This rearrangement joins TRBV11-2 to TRBJ1-2; weak D call: TRBD1 (5 bases). V was cut by 5 bases and J by 8 bases, with 18 bases left in between. The CDR3 spans 14 residues. From germline, CDR1 is SGHAT and CDR2 FQNNGV. CDR3 loop: CASSHRGQGGGYTF. The CDR3 DNA reads TGTGCCAGCAGCCACCGTGGGCAGGGCGGAGGCTACACCTTC.

The chain links TRBV29-1 to TRBJ2-2; 12 bases agree with TRBD2. CDR3 length: 16 residues. Per the germline V gene, CDR1 is SQVTM and CDR2 is ANQGSEA. V lost 4 bases, J lost 0 bases, and 3 bases stayed unmatched. The CDR3 nucleotides read TGCAGCGTTGCGGGACTAGCGGGCGCGAACACCGGGGAGCTGTTTTTT. Protein sequence: CSVAGLAGANTGELFF.

Notes on this clone: At the DNA level, this CDR3 is encoded by other sequences in the same sample as well. This chain connects TRBV4-1 to TRBJ2-2, with 7 bases fitting TRBD2. Germline assignment: CDR1 MGHRA and CDR2 YSYEKL. The CDR3 is made up of 15 amino acids. V lost 0 bases, J lost 2 bases, and 0 bases stayed unmatched. CDR3 coding DNA: TGCGCCAGCAGCCAAGAGGGACTAAACACCGGGGAGCTGTTTTTT. Protein: CASSQEGLNTGELFF.

This chain uses TRBV6-5 with TRBJ1-1, with TRBD1 identical over 11 bases. The germline CDR1 and CDR2 sequences are MNHEY and SVGAGI. The CDR3 consists of 14 residues. V was clipped by 5 bases and J by 5 bases; unmatched bases: 4. The DNA of the CDR3 is TGTGCCAGCAGTCGGACAGGGGGCAGGACTGAAGCTTTCTTT. This sequence encodes CASSRTGGRTEAFF.

This chain links TRBV10-2 with TRBJ2-2; perhaps TRBD2 as D (6 bases). Per the germline V gene, CDR1 is WSHSY and CDR2 is SAAADI. With 4 bases removed from V and 3 bases from J, the gap between germline ends came to 21 bases. The CDR3 runs 18 residues. The CDR3 region has the DNA TGCGCCAGCAGTGGAACCCTGGGCCGGGAGCTTCACACCGGGGAGCTGTTTTTT. It encodes CASSGTLGRELHTGELFF.

This chain joins TRBV4-2 and TRBJ2-3, with D unclear. Germline-derived CDR1 and CDR2 are LGHNA and YNFKEQ. Trimming cost V 0 bases and J 14 bases, with 12 bases left between them. CDR3 size: 12 residues. CDR3 bases: TGTGCCAGCAGCCAAGATAGATTCATAGCGTATTTT. Protein: CASSQDRFIAYF.

The V call is TRBV18, the J call TRBJ2-1; 11 positions agree with TRBD2. The germline V gene has CDR1 KGHSH and CDR2 LQKENI. The J segment lost 6 bases and the V segment lost 3 bases, leaving 10 bases of the junction unmatched. The CDR3 sequence is 17 residues long. CDR3 protein: CASSPWLAGGGSNEQFF. In DNA, the CDR3 is TGTGCCAGCTCACCCTGGCTAGCGGGAGGTGGATCCAATGAGCAGTTCTTC.

This chain uses TRBV19 with TRBJ2-7; D call uncertain. V was trimmed by 1 base and J by 2 bases, leaving 9 bases between them. The germline CDR1 and CDR2 sequences are LNHDA and SQIVND (reference sequence). The CDR3 loop spans 14 amino acids. In nucleotides, the CDR3 is TGTGCCAGTAGTATAGTCGCGGATGCCTACGAGCAGTACTTC. As protein: CASSIVADAYEQYF. Variable domain in full (rest from reference TRBV19 and TRBJ2-7): DGGITQSPKYLFRKEGQNVTLSCEQNLNHDAMYWYRQDPGQGLRLIYYSQIVNDFQKGDIAEGYSVSREKKESFPLTVTSAQKNPTAFYLCASSIVADAYEQYFGPGTRLTVT.

The rearrangement joins TRBV5-6 to TRBJ2-6; TRBD1 aligns across 8 bases. The trim removed 5 bases at V and 1 base at J, leaving 5 bases unmatched. The germline V gene has CDR1 SGHDT and CDR2 YYEEEE. CDR3 length: 16 residues. The CDR3 coding sequence is TGTGCCAGCAGATGGACAGGGAAATCTGGGGCCAACGTCCTGACTTTC. This codes for CASRWTGKSGANVLTF.

The genes are TRBV7-9 and TRBJ2-6; D may be TRBD1 (5 bases). The germline gives CDR1 SEHNR, CDR2 FQNEAQ (reference sequence). The CDR3 is 18 residues long. V lost 4 bases to trimming and J lost 1 base, with 17 bases between them. CDR3 sequence reads: CASSSLQERESGANVLTF. CDR3 DNA sequence: TGTGCCAGCAGCTCCCTACAGGAACGCGAATCTGGGGCCAACGTCCTGACTTTC. The full variable domain, its missing parts supplied by reference TRBV7-9 and TRBJ2-6, is DTGVSQNPRHKITKRGQNVTFRCDPISEHNRLYWYRQTLGQGPEFLTYFQNEAQLEKSRLLSDRFSAERPKGSFSTLEIQRTEQGDSAMYLCASSSLQERESGANVLTFGAGSRLTVL.

This rearrangement joins TRBV6-5 to TRBJ2-5, with TRBD2 matching 14 bases. Germline loops: CDR1 MNHEY, CDR2 SVGAGI. The junction had 3 bases not matched to a gene; V was cut back by 5 bases and J by 4 bases. The CDR3 is made up of 15 amino acids. CDR3 loop: CASSNGLAGGETQYF. CDR3 nucleotides: TGTGCCAGCAGTAACGGACTAGCGGGGGGAGAGACCCAGTACTTC.